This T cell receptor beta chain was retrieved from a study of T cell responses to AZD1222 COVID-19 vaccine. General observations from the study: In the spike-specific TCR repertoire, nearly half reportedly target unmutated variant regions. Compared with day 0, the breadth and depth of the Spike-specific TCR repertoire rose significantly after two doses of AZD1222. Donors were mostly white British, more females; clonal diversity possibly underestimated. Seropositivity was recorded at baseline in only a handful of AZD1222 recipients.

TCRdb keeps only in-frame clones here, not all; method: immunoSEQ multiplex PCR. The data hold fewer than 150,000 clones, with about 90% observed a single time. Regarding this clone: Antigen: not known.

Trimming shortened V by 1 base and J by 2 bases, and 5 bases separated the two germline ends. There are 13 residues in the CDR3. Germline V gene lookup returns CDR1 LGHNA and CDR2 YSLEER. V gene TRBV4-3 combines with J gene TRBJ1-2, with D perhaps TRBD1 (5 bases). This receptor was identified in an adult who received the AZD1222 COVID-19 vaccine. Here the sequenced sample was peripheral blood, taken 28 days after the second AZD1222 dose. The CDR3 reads CASSQGGNYGYTF. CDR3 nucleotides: TGCGCCAGCAGCCAAGGGGGGAACTATGGCTACACCTTC.